A selection of T cell receptor beta chains follows, all from one sample in a study of beta chain features in type 1 diabetes. The method was immunoSEQ multiplex PCR; TCRdb's version includes in-frame clones alone and lacks a portion of them. The sample lists hundreds of thousands of clones, roughly a sixth occurring once. The material sequenced was naive CD4+ T cells from blood. The receptors stem from a man between 18 and 35 years old in good health. Both conserved end residues are part of each CDR3. A D gene is named only where the DNA matches it firmly. Expanded clones get a size class; other rows say once, few or many, or leave the size out.

d_gene	abundance	v_gene	j_gene	CDR3nt	CDR3aa
TRBD1	few	TRBV14	TRBJ1-1	TGTGCCAGCAGCCAAGTATCAGGGGGGGCTGAAGCTTTCTTT	CASSQVSGGAEAFF
.	.	TRBV2	TRBJ2-7	TGTGCCAGCAGTGGGGCAGGGGTGAGCCCGAGGCCGTACTTC	CASSGAGVSPRPYF
.	.	TRBV7-9	TRBJ1-1	TGTGCCAGCAGCCCTCGCGGGACACCCAACACTGAAGCTTTCTTT	CASSPRGTPNTEAFF
TRBD1	few	TRBV7-9	TRBJ2-7	TGTGCCAGCAGCCAGGGTAGACCGGGACAGGGCAGTTGGGAGCAGTACTTC	CASSQGRPGQGSWEQYF
.	.	TRBV4-1	TRBJ1-3	TGCGCCAGCAGCCAGAGAGTAGTCCTGGAGGGAAACACCATATATTTT	CASSQRVVLEGNTIYF
.	once	TRBV7-9	TRBJ1-4	TGTGCCAGCAGCTTGTCGGGGGGAAAACTGTTTTTT	CASSLSGGKLFF
TRBD1	.	TRBV5-4	TRBJ2-5	TGTGCCAGCAGCTTGGACAGGGGTGAGACCCAGTACTTC	CASSLDRGETQYF
.	.	TRBV7-9	TRBJ2-7	TGTGCCAGCAGCTTGAAGCGAACCGAGCAGTACTTC	CASSLKRTEQYF
TRBD1	.	TRBV19	TRBJ2-1	TGTGCCAGTAGTGACAGGGGGCTTGAGCAGTTCTTC	CASSDRGLEQFF
TRBD2	few	TRBV7-6	TRBJ2-1	TGTGCCAGCAGCCCGGGACTAGCGGGAGTTCATGAGCAGTTCTTC	CASSPGLAGVHEQFF
.	.	TRBV6-5	TRBJ2-2	TGTGCCAGCTGTGGGTTGGGCGGGGAGCTGTTTTTT	CASCGLGGELFF
.	.	TRBV5-1	TRBJ2-3	TGCGCCAGCAGTTTTGGACAGTCTGAGAGAAATACGCAGTATTTT	CASSFGQSERNTQYF
.	.	TRBV5-6	TRBJ2-7	TGTGCCAGCAGCTTTGACGGCAGGGACTACGAGCAGTACTTC	CASSFDGRDYEQYF
TRBD1	.	TRBV7-9	TRBJ2-7	TGTGCCAGCAGCTCCGGGACAGGAACCCTCTACGAGCAGTACTTC	CASSSGTGTLYEQYF
.	.	TRBV5-1	TRBJ2-7	TGCGCCAGCAGCTCCGGCAGGACACCTAAAATCTCCTACGAGCAGTACTTC	CASSSGRTPKISYEQYF
TRBD2	.	TRBV4-1	TRBJ2-3	TGCGCCAGCAGCTCGACTAGCGGGGTGACAGATACGCAGTATTTT	CASSSTSGVTDTQYF
TRBD1	.	TRBV10-3	TRBJ2-7	TGTGCCAGCAGTGATCCGGGACAGTCGTACGAGCAGTACTTC	CASSDPGQSYEQYF
.	few	TRBV7-2	TRBJ1-2	TGTGCCAGCAGCTTCTTGGAGAGATGGGCAGGGGACTATGGCTACACCTTC	CASSFLERWAGDYGYTF
.	.	TRBV7-9	TRBJ1-1	TGTGCCAGCAGCTTCCAGGGAGGGAACACTGAAGCTTTCTTT	CASSFQGGNTEAFF
.	once	TRBV21-1	TRBJ1-6	TGTGCCAGCAGCAAGGGAAAATCCTCCTATAATTCACCCCTCCACTTT	CASSKGKSSYNSPLHF
TRBD1	few	TRBV30	TRBJ2-7	TGTGCCTGGAGTGTTCAGGGGGCAACCTACGAGCAGTACTTC	CAWSVQGATYEQYF
.	few	TRBV4-1	TRBJ1-5	TGCGCCAGCAGCCAGCCCACCAGGGGAATCGGCAATCAGCCCCAGCATTTT	CASSQPTRGIGNQPQHF
.	.	TRBV9	TRBJ2-1	TGTGCCAGCAGTGATGTATACTCACAGGGTAGCAGCAATGAGCAGTTCTTC	CASSDVYSQGSSNEQFF
TRBD1	.	TRBV28	TRBJ2-5	TGTGCCAGCAGTTCCCCCCGGGCAGGGGGCAGCCAAGAGACCCAGTACTTC	CASSSPRAGGSQETQYF
.	.	TRBV5-1	TRBJ2-7	TGCGCCAGCAGCGAACTATCCTACGAGCAGTACTTC	CASSELSYEQYF
TRBD1	few	TRBV9	TRBJ2-6	TGTGCCAGCATTTCCGGGACAGGGCGCTCTGGGGCCAACGTCCTGACTTTC	CASISGTGRSGANVLTF
TRBD1	.	TRBV27	TRBJ2-6	TGTGCCAGCAGTCAAGACAGGGGGCGGTCTGGGGCCAACGTCCTGACTTTC	CASSQDRGRSGANVLTF
.	.	TRBV5-1	TRBJ1-4	TGCGCCAGCAGCTTGGAAACAGGGTCAGGAGAAAAACTGTTTTTT	CASSLETGSGEKLFF
TRBD2	.	TRBV25-1	TRBJ2-4	TGTGCCAGCAGTGAAAGGAGCGGGGCTCAAGGGGCCAAAAACATTCAGTACTTC	CASSERSGAQGAKNIQYF
.	.	TRBV7-9	TRBJ2-1	TGTGCCAGCAGCTTTGATGAAGGCCCCTACAATGAGCAGTTCTTC	CASSFDEGPYNEQFF
TRBD1	.	TRBV5-1	TRBJ2-7	TGCGCCAGCAGCTCAACAGGGGTCGAGCAGTACTTC	CASSSTGVEQYF
TRBD2	few	TRBV4-2	TRBJ2-5	TGTGCCAGCGGGACTAGCGGGGCCCAAGAGACCCAGTACTTC	CASGTSGAQETQYF